These T cell receptor beta chains were read from a single sample in a study of blood T cell repertoires in COVID-19. The data were produced by immunoSEQ multiplex PCR, yet TCRdb's version contains in-frame clones alone and is incomplete. The data show 95,000 to 110,000 clones, 85% to 90% seen once. Material for sequencing was peripheral blood. These receptors all come from a human donor in a cohort sampled during active COVID-19. The CDR3 runs from the conserved cysteine through the conserved F or W. The D gene is left open where the match is weak. The listing skips clone size in some rows; elsewhere it reads once, few, many or a size class.

size	length	J	D	V	DNA	CDR3
once	14	TRBJ1-4	.	TRBV7-8	TGTGCCAGCAGCACCAGACACCTTAATGAAAAACTGTTTTTT	CASSTRHLNEKLFF
.	16	TRBJ2-1	.	TRBV9	TGTGCCAGCAGCGTAGGGGACTTGGGGGGAGGTAATGAGCAGTTCTTC	CASSVGDLGGGNEQFF
.	12	TRBJ1-2	.	TRBV3-1/TRBV3-2	TGTGCCAGCAGCCAGGGAGACTATGGCTACACCTTC	CASSQGDYGYTF
.	16	TRBJ1-2	TRBD1	TRBV19	TGTGCCAGTAGTATTATGGCCGGGACAGGGGGCTCTGGCTACACCTTC	CASSIMAGTGGSGYTF
.	16	TRBJ2-1	TRBD2	TRBV5-6	TGTGCCAGCAGTCACCTAGCGGGGCACTCCTACAATGAGCAGTTCTTC	CASSHLAGHSYNEQFF
.	13	TRBJ2-3	.	TRBV5-6	TGTGCCAGCAGCTCCGGGTCCACAGATACGCAGTATTTT	CASSSGSTDTQYF
once	15	TRBJ1-2	.	TRBV4-1	TGCGCCAGCAGCCCCGGCCCGAGGCCAAATAACGGCTACACCTTC	CASSPGPRPNNGYTF
.	13	TRBJ1-2	.	TRBV7-2	TGTGCCAGCAGCCCCAGTGTCCAATATGGCTACACCTTC	CASSPSVQYGYTF
.	18	TRBJ2-7	.	TRBV28	TGTGCCAGCAGCTATGACAGGCCTGAAAGGGGAGAAACCTACGAGCAGTACTTC	CASSYDRPERGETYEQYF
.	16	TRBJ1-2	TRBD1	TRBV15	TGTGCCACCAGCAGAGGGAGGGGGCGCGATAACTATGGCTACACCTTC	CATSRGRGRDNYGYTF
.	14	TRBJ2-4	.	TRBV5-6	TGTGCCAGCAGCTTGCCGGGACAAAAAAACATTCAGTACTTC	CASSLPGQKNIQYF
.	18	TRBJ2-7	TRBD2	TRBV7-8	TGTGCCAGCAGCCCGTCGAGACTAGCGGGAGGGCCCTCCTACGAGCAGTACTTC	CASSPSRLAGGPSYEQYF
once	13	TRBJ1-6	.	TRBV3-1/TRBV3-2	TGTGCCAGCCACCCGGGTGAGGATTCACCCCTCCACTTT	CASHPGEDSPLHF
.	16	TRBJ2-1	.	TRBV19	TGTGCCAGTAGTAACCGGTCAGCGAGCTCCTACAATGAGCAGTTCTTC	CASSNRSASSYNEQFF
.	14	TRBJ2-1	.	TRBV5-4	TGTGCCAGCAGCGGCCCCAAGCGGGCGGATGAGCAGTTCTTC	CASSGPKRADEQFF
.	15	TRBJ1-1	.	TRBV7-2	TGTGCCAGCAGCTGGAGGGTGGGTAGTATCACTGAAGCTTTCTTT	CASSWRVGSITEAFF
.	19	TRBJ2-2	TRBD2	TRBV19	TGTGCCAGTAGTACCGGGACTAGCGGGAGAGGGAGTGGCGCCGGGGAGCTGTTTTTT	CASSTGTSGRGSGAGELFF
.	17	TRBJ2-3	TRBD2	TRBV10-3	TGTGCCATCAGTGGCAGAGTTGGAGCGGGAGGGTCAGATACGCAGTATTTT	CAISGRVGAGGSDTQYF
.	15	TRBJ2-1	.	TRBV10-2	TGCGCCAGCAGTGAGAGAAGGGGGGGGGACAATGAGCAGTTCTTC	CASSERRGGDNEQFF
.	13	TRBJ2-5	.	TRBV29-1	TGCAGCGTTCGTTTCCCGGTAACGGAGACCCAGTACTTC	CSVRFPVTETQYF
.	14	TRBJ2-1	TRBD1	TRBV2	TGTGCCAGCAGCTCGGACAGGGGTCGAAATGAGCAGTTCTTC	CASSSDRGRNEQFF
.	13	TRBJ2-2	.	TRBV6-2/TRBV6-3	TGTGCCAGCAGTTGGCTAGTCGTCGGGGAGCTGTTTTTT	CASSWLVVGELFF
.	15	TRBJ2-5	TRBD2	TRBV7-3	TGTGCCAGCAGCTCCCGGGCGGGGGGCCAGGAGACCCAGTACTTC	CASSSRAGGQETQYF
.	13	TRBJ1-1	.	TRBV12-3/TRBV12-4	TGTGCCAGCAGTTCTGCGTTACGGGCTGAAGCTTTCTTT	CASSSALRAEAFF
.	13	TRBJ1-1	.	TRBV19	TGTGCCAGTAGTAGAAAACAGGGCACTGAAGCTTTCTTT	CASSRKQGTEAFF
once	14	TRBJ1-2	.	TRBV28	TGTGCCAGCAGTTTAATCTCGCAGGGCTATGGCTACACCTTC	CASSLISQGYGYTF
.	14	TRBJ1-1	TRBD1	TRBV6-5	TGTGCCAGCACCAGACCGGGACAGGGGCTTGAAGCTTTCTTT	CASTRPGQGLEAFF
.	13	TRBJ2-3	.	TRBV24-1	TGTGCCACCAGTGGGCAGGGCACAGATACGCAGTATTTT	CATSGQGTDTQYF
once	13	TRBJ2-5	.	TRBV2	TGTGCCAGCAGTGATGGCTGGCAAGAGACCCAGTACTTC	CASSDGWQETQYF
.	14	TRBJ1-4	.	TRBV7-9	TGTGCCAGCAGCAAGGGCAGGGGAAATGAAAAACTGTTTTTT	CASSKGRGNEKLFF
.	16	TRBJ1-2	.	TRBV11-3	TGTGCCAGCACTCACTCCCCCGCTAACCCTAGCTATGGCTACACCTTC	CASTHSPANPSYGYTF
few	12	TRBJ1-6	.	TRBV9	TGTGCCAGCAGCTACTTTCAGGGTCCCCTCCACTTT	CASSYFQGPLHF
.	16	TRBJ2-7	.	TRBV28	TGTGCCAGCAGTTTCCGCGGCGACAGGCGGTCCTACGAGCAGTACTTC	CASSFRGDRRSYEQYF
.	11	TRBJ2-1	.	TRBV20-1	TGCAGTGCTACGGGGAACAATGAGCAGTTCTTC	CSATGNNEQFF
.	16	TRBJ2-3	TRBD2	TRBV5-1	TGCGCCAGCAGCCAGATGGGACTAGTCGGCACAGATACGCAGTATTTT	CASSQMGLVGTDTQYF
.	15	TRBJ2-1	TRBD2	TRBV28	TGTGCCAGCAGACAGACCGGGACTACCTACAATGAGCAGTTCTTC	CASRQTGTTYNEQFF
.	16	TRBJ2-5	.	TRBV18	TGTGCCAGCTCACCTTCTAGCGGAAGGGGGGTAGAGACCCAGTACTTC	CASSPSSGRGVETQYF
once	12	TRBJ2-1	.	TRBV11-3	TGTGCCAGCAGCTTAGAAGGAGATGAGCAGTTCTTC	CASSLEGDEQFF
once	18	TRBJ2-4	TRBD2	TRBV7-8	TGTGCCAGCAGCTTATTCATTGCGGGGGGGTTAGCCAAAAACATTCAGTACTTC	CASSLFIAGGLAKNIQYF
.	15	TRBJ1-2	TRBD1	TRBV11-2	TGTGCCAGCAGCTTAGCAGGGGGCCTTGACTATGGCTACACCTTC	CASSLAGGLDYGYTF
.	16	TRBJ2-7	.	TRBV28	TGTGCCAGCAGTGTTAGGGACTTTTTCTTCCGCCACGAGCAGTACTTC	CASSVRDFFFRHEQYF